This T cell receptor beta chain was documented in a study of Ad26.COV2.S vaccination and SARS-CoV-2 variants. On the study more broadly: The donor belonged to the COV1001 Ad26.COV2.S trial arm.

Sample treatment: about 20 received Ad26.COV2.S at low or high dose, single or two shots; several received placebo; per-sample allocation not given. Sampling was done on day 63 after the first vaccine or placebo injection. V was clipped by 1 base and J by 2 bases; unmatched bases: 7. The CDR3 loop spans 16 amino acids. Germline values: CDR1 LGHNA, CDR2 YNFKEQ. Concerning this clone itself: Its cognate antigen is unknown.

Study-level results: Marked by substantial breadth, spike-specific CD8+ and CD4+ T cell responses were reportedly seen after vaccination. The study found similar non-spike TCR breadth in vaccine and placebo recipients.

Assay used: immunoSEQ multiplex PCR; TCRdb lists only in-frame clones, some missing. The top ten clones hold around 5.8% of a sample with around 300,000 clones, around 90% of them seen once. The specimen comprised peripheral blood, sampled in a trial of Ad26.COV2.S vaccine versus placebo. This receptor was identified in a person aged 18-60 years who received the Ad26.COV2.S COVID-19 vaccine or a placebo. The chain combines TRBV4-2 with TRBJ2-5; 7 bases align to TRBD1. The CDR3 loop is CASSQVKGAYQETQYF. DNA for the CDR3: TGTGCCAGCAGCCAAGTGAAGGGGGCGTATCAAGAGACCCAGTACTTC.